The rows below give T cell receptor beta chains drawn from one sample of a study of cytomegalovirus exposure and HLA in healthy donors. Sequenced by immunoSEQ multiplex PCR; TCRdb stores in-frame clones only, minus some. The data contain 280,000 or so clones, around 90% of them singletons. The sequenced sample was PBMCs. These receptors came from a woman between 18 and 30 years old in good health and CMV-seronegative. Each CDR3 is given with its conserved first and last residue. A D gene is named only where the DNA matches it firmly. Size is omitted from some rows. Given values are once, few, many or a class for expanded clones.

v_call,clone_size,j_call,d_call,cdr3_aa,cdr3_nt
TRBV6-5,once,TRBJ1-2,NA,CASSYRRGTNYGYTF,TGTGCCAGCAGTTACAGGCGGGGAACCAACTATGGCTACACCTTC
TRBV6-5,NA,TRBJ1-5,TRBD1,CASCYTYRGPNQPQHF,TGTGCCAGCTGTTATACCTACAGGGGGCCCAATCAGCCCCAGCATTTT
TRBV4-1,NA,TRBJ2-2,TRBD2,CASSQAYRLAGNSNTGELFF,TGCGCCAGCAGCCAAGCTTATAGACTAGCGGGGAACTCGAACACCGGGGAGCTGTTTTTT
TRBV10-2,NA,TRBJ1-5,TRBD1,CASSGTGGNQPQHF,TGCGCCAGCTCCGGGACAGGGGGAAATCAGCCCCAGCATTTT
TRBV9,NA,TRBJ1-2,TRBD1,CASSGDRAGYTF,TGTGCCAGCAGCGGTGACAGGGCTGGCTACACCTTC
TRBV7-9,NA,TRBJ1-4,TRBD1,CSSSSLQGANEKLFF,TGTTCCAGCAGCTCACTCCAGGGGGCTAACGAAAAACTGTTTTTT
TRBV7-6,NA,TRBJ1-2,NA,CASSLEVGGFADGYTF,TGTGCCAGCAGCTTAGAAGTCGGAGGGTTTGCTGATGGCTACACCTTC
TRBV2,once,TRBJ2-7,TRBD1,CASRDSGGQGDYEQYF,TGTGCCAGCAGAGACAGTGGGGGACAGGGTGACTACGAGCAGTACTTC
TRBV7-2,NA,TRBJ1-6,TRBD1,CASSFGGRGENSPLHF,TGTGCCAGCAGCTTCGGAGGCAGGGGGGAAAATTCACCCCTCCACTTT
TRBV5-4,once,TRBJ2-1,NA,CASSFRELNYNEQFF,TGTGCCAGCAGCTTCCGGGAGCTAAACTACAATGAGCAGTTCTTC
TRBV11-2,NA,TRBJ1-2,NA,CASSLDPAGYGYTF,TGTGCCAGCAGCTTAGATCCGGCGGGCTATGGCTACACCTTC
TRBV9,once,TRBJ1-1,NA,CASSPMGGNTEAFF,TGTGCCAGCAGCCCAATGGGGGGAAACACTGAAGCTTTCTTT
TRBV21-1,NA,TRBJ1-4,NA,CASSKGQGYEKLFF,TGTGCCAGCAGCAAGGGACAGGGTTATGAAAAACTGTTTTTT
TRBV7-9,NA,TRBJ1-5,NA,CSSSGQGKNQPQHF,TGTTCCAGCAGCGGCCAGGGGAAGAATCAGCCCCAGCATTTT
TRBV29-1,NA,TRBJ1-1,NA,CSVEPPGAEAFF,TGCAGCGTTGAACCTCCAGGGGCTGAAGCTTTCTTT
TRBV7-7,NA,TRBJ1-2,TRBD1,CASSLATGANYGYTF,TGTGCCAGCAGCTTAGCTACAGGGGCTAACTATGGCTACACCTTC
TRBV5-1,NA,TRBJ2-7,NA,CASSLEDQGPKQYF,TGCGCCAGCAGCTTGGAAGACCAGGGTCCAAAACAGTACTTC
TRBV2,NA,TRBJ1-2,NA,CASRRGPYGYTF,TGTGCCAGCCGCCGGGGTCCCTATGGCTACACCTTC
TRBV9,NA,TRBJ1-2,NA,CASSVAQRGDNYGYTF,TGTGCCAGCAGCGTAGCTCAAAGGGGCGACAACTATGGCTACACCTTC
TRBV27,once,TRBJ1-1,NA,CASRRRENTEAFF,TGTGCCAGCAGACGTCGGGAGAACACTGAAGCTTTCTTT
TRBV9,NA,TRBJ1-5,NA,CASSVAGGVNQPQHF,TGTGCCAGCAGCGTAGCAGGAGGGGTGAATCAGCCCCAGCATTTT
TRBV5-5,NA,TRBJ2-1,NA,CASSLGRGRDEQFF,TGTGCCAGCAGCTTGGGGAGGGGGCGGGATGAGCAGTTCTTC
TRBV2,NA,TRBJ1-6,TRBD1,CASSQTGSNSPLHF,TGTGCCAGCAGCCAGACAGGGAGCAATTCACCCCTCCACTTT
TRBV18,NA,TRBJ1-1,NA,CASSPRQTNPDIFLLYTEAFF,TGTGCCAGCTCACCACGCCAAACTAACCCGGACATTTTTTTGTTGTACACTGAAGCTTTCTTT
TRBV7-3,NA,TRBJ2-1,NA,CASSLSGGEQFF,TGTGCCAGCAGCCTTTCAGGAGGTGAGCAGTTCTTC
TRBV6-5,NA,TRBJ2-3,TRBD1,CASSYHRGTASNTQYF,TGTGCCAGCAGTTACCACAGGGGCACAGCTTCGAATACGCAGTATTTT
TRBV5-1,NA,TRBJ2-1,TRBD2,CASSALWGGYNEQFF,TGCGCCAGCAGCGCTCTCTGGGGGGGCTACAATGAGCAGTTCTTC
TRBV19,few,TRBJ2-7,TRBD1,CASSIDHRGREQYF,TGTGCCAGTAGTATAGATCACAGGGGGCGCGAGCAGTACTTC
TRBV5-3,NA,TRBJ2-5,NA,CTRSLHRELSPQETQYF,TGTACCAGAAGCTTGCACAGGGAGCTATCCCCACAAGAGACCCAGTACTTC
TRBV5-6,NA,TRBJ1-2,TRBD1,CASTATGGFYGYTF,TGTGCCAGCACCGCGACAGGGGGTTTTTATGGCTACACCTTC
TRBV6-5,NA,TRBJ2-5,TRBD1,CASSSPSTQGAGEQYF,TGTGCCAGCAGTTCCCCTTCAACCCAGGGGGCAGGAGAGCAGTACTTC
TRBV6-1,NA,TRBJ2-7,NA,CATKRTGDGTYEQYF,TGTGCCACCAAAAGAACTGGAGACGGCACCTACGAGCAGTACTTC
TRBV15,few,TRBJ2-7,NA,CATSRDPANEQYF,TGTGCCACCAGCAGAGATCCAGCGAACGAGCAGTACTTC
TRBV11-3,NA,TRBJ1-6,NA,CASSATQNSPLHF,TGTGCCAGCAGCGCTACACAGAATTCCCCCCTCCACTTT
TRBV9,NA,TRBJ2-2,NA,CASRGGANTGELFF,TGTGCCAGCAGAGGGGGGGCGAACACCGGGGAGCTGTTTTTT
TRBV19,NA,TRBJ2-1,TRBD2,CASSIVEGSGMNNEQFF,TGTGCCAGTAGTATAGTGGAGGGTAGCGGGATGAACAATGAGCAGTTCTTC
TRBV2,once,TRBJ2-7,TRBD1,CASSDDRGPEQYF,TGTGCCAGCAGTGACGACAGGGGCCCCGAGCAGTACTTC
TRBV10-1,NA,TRBJ1-1,TRBD1,CASSDYRGQGAFEAFF,TGCGCCAGCAGTGATTATAGGGGACAGGGGGCATTCGAAGCTTTCTTT
TRBV30,NA,TRBJ2-5,NA,CAWSPTSGQTQYF,TGTGCCTGGAGTCCGACCTCAGGTCAGACCCAGTACTTC
TRBV19,once,TRBJ1-2,TRBD1,CASSIGTGFYGYTF,TGTGCCAGTAGTATAGGGACAGGGTTCTATGGCTACACCTTC
TRBV11-2,NA,TRBJ1-6,TRBD1,CASSPQGTYNSPLHF,TGTGCCAGCAGCCCACAGGGGACTTATAATTCACCCCTCCACTTT
TRBV5-4,few,TRBJ2-3,NA,CASNSWSVDTQYF,TGTGCCAGCAACTCCTGGTCGGTAGATACGCAGTATTTT
TRBV9,NA,TRBJ2-1,NA,CASSNGVGYGEQFF,TGTGCCAGCAGTAACGGGGTCGGTTACGGTGAGCAGTTCTTC
TRBV6-4,NA,TRBJ2-3,NA,CASSARPGGETDAQYF,TGTGCCAGCAGTGCACGGCCGGGGGGCGAAACAGATGCGCAGTATTTT
TRBV5-1,NA,TRBJ2-1,TRBD2,CASSFGDPYGGGKEGEQFF,TGCGCCAGCAGCTTTGGGGACCCGTACGGCGGGGGGAAGGAGGGTGAGCAGTTCTTC
TRBV1,NA,TRBJ1-4,NA,CTSSQEPPTEKLFF,TGCACCAGCAGCCAAGAGCCGCCCACAGAAAAACTGTTTTTT
TRBV15,NA,TRBJ2-3,NA,CATSRDQGIKQYF,TGTGCCACCAGCAGAGATCAGGGGATCAAGCAGTATTTT
TRBV7-9,NA,TRBJ2-7,TRBD1,CSSRFRTGGFFDEQYF,TGTTCCAGCAGATTTAGGACAGGGGGCTTCTTCGACGAGCAGTACTTC
TRBV30,NA,TRBJ2-2,TRBD2,CASYSGGANTGELFF,TGTGCCAGCTATAGCGGGGGGGCGAACACCGGGGAGCTGTTTTTT
TRBV18,NA,TRBJ2-3,NA,CASSPRIADGKSTDTQYF,TGTGCCAGCTCACCAAGGATAGCGGACGGGAAAAGCACAGATACGCAGTATTTT
TRBV5-1,NA,TRBJ1-1,TRBD1,CASSRGQLNTEAFF,TGCGCCAGCAGCAGGGGACAGCTGAACACTGAAGCTTTCTTT
TRBV14,NA,TRBJ1-2,NA,CASSESGRRGYGYTF,TGTGCCAGCAGCGAAAGTGGCCGCAGGGGCTATGGCTACACCTTC
TRBV5-1,NA,TRBJ2-3,TRBD2,CASSSSSGGAVTDTQYF,TGCGCCAGCAGCTCTTCTAGCGGGGGGGCGGTCACAGATACGCAGTATTTT
TRBV29-1,NA,TRBJ1-1,TRBD1,CSVAGQENTEAFF,TGCAGCGTTGCCGGACAGGAGAACACTGAAGCTTTCTTT
TRBV9,NA,TRBJ2-3,TRBD2,CASTQDRGLAGGPDTQYF,TGTGCCAGCACTCAGGACAGGGGACTAGCGGGGGGTCCAGATACGCAGTATTTT
TRBV5-4,NA,TRBJ1-6,TRBD1,CASSPGTGRIGSPLHF,TGTGCCAGCAGCCCGGGGACAGGGAGGATTGGTTCACCCCTCCACTTT
TRBV7-3,few,TRBJ2-5,TRBD2,CASSLNGGGAETQYF,TGTGCCAGCAGCTTAAACGGCGGGGGGGCAGAGACCCAGTACTTC
TRBV7-8,NA,TRBJ1-2,NA,CASSHTYVGGYTF,TGTGCCAGCAGCCATACTTATGTGGGCGGCTACACCTTC
TRBV30,NA,TRBJ2-3,NA,CAWRHLDTQYF,TGTGCCTGGAGACACCTAGATACGCAGTATTTT